What follows are 6 T cell receptor beta chains derived from one specimen sequenced in a study of T cell clonality in common variable immunodeficiency. Assay: immunoSEQ multiplex PCR; the TCRdb copy retains only in-frame clones and omits some. The record shows about 52,000 clones for this sample, with no singletons present. Sequencing was carried out using peripheral blood mononuclear cells. Receptors were obtained from a person aged 18 to 70 in good health.

This clone showed up many times. The read is 3 residues too short to cover the CDR3 end, so that end is filled in from the germline J gene. The chain recombines TRBV19 with TRBJ2-1; 10 positions match TRBD2. Germline CDR1 and CDR2: LNHDA and SQIVND (reference sequence). The CDR3 is 14 residues long. Unmatched junction bases numbered 8, after V lost 11 bases and J lost 4 bases. The DNA read from the CDR3 is TGTGCCTCCTCTAGCGGGAGTGCGTACAATGAG. As protein: CASSSGSAYNE. The complete CDR3 sequence is CASSSGSAYNEQFF.

This clone was found many times. The read ends 3 residues shy of where the CDR3 ends; the end is completed using the germline J gene. The chain couples TRBV6-1 to TRBJ1-2; no clear D gene. V was shortened by 3 bases and J by 0 bases, with 5 bases between the two germline ends. Looked up from germline, CDR1 is MNHNS and CDR2 is SASEGT. The CDR3 contains 13 residues. The CDR3 is CASSDVTNYGYTF. CDR3 DNA (partial): TGTGCCAGCAGTGATGTCACTAACTATGGC.

This clone was observed many times. The read ends 3 residues early relative to the CDR3; the germline J gene fills the gap. The chain has TRBV10-3 and TRBJ2-3, with D possibly matching TRBD1 (5 bases). V was pared by 7 bases and J by 5 bases, with 16 bases between. CDR1 ENHRY and CDR2 SYGVKD come from the germline V gene. The CDR3 contains 14 residues. The sequenced part of the CDR3 DNA is TGTGCCATCAACGACCAGGGAAGTGGAGATACG. This gives the protein CAINDQGSGDT. The entire CDR3 protein reads CAINDQGSGDTQYF.

This clone was seen at least ten times. The DNA ends 3 residues before the CDR3 does, and the rest of the CDR3 is filled in from the germline J gene. In the same sample, other DNA sequences code for this CDR3. The chain links TRBV5-4 to TRBJ2-3, with no clear D. CDR1 is SGHNT and CDR2 is YYREEE in the germline V gene (reference sequence). The CDR3 length is 14 residues. The CDR3 reads CASSLRAPLTTQYF. Partial CDR3 DNA: TGTGCCAGCAGCTTAAGGGCCCCCCTTACGACG.

This clone was seen at least ten times. The read ends 3 residues early relative to the CDR3; the germline J gene fills the gap. The chain uses TRBV5-1 and TRBJ1-2, with D possibly being TRBD1 (6 bases). This CDR3 region has 13 residues. V lost 3 bases and J lost 4, with 10 bases in between. Germline V gene sequence: CDR1 SGHRS, CDR2 YFSETQ. Incomplete CDR3 DNA: TGCGCCAGCAGCTCGGACAGTTCCTATGGC. This encodes CASSSDSSYG. The entire CDR3 is CASSSDSSYGYTF.

This clone appeared many times. The read ends 3 residues shy of where the CDR3 ends; the end is completed using the germline J gene. V gene TRBV28 combines with J gene TRBJ2-5, with D perhaps TRBD2 (6 bases). Germline V gene data show CDR1 as MDHEN and CDR2 as SYDVKM. The CDR3 spans 14 residues. The germline V and J ends were trimmed by 1 base and 5 bases, with 11 bases remaining between them. The CDR3 loop reads CASSLSAGQETQYF. The DNA read from the CDR3 is TGTGCCAGCAGTTTATCGGCGGGGCAGGAGACC.